This T cell receptor beta chain was captured in a study of T cell responses to AZD1222 COVID-19 vaccine. The wider study: Analyses pooled second doses at about 4 or about 12 weeks.

Study conclusions and caveats: The study identified only five to seven AZD1222 recipients as seropositive at baseline. Researchers took repertoire samples only after the peak T cell response had come.

Produced via immunoSEQ multiplex PCR; TCRdb's table is partial and in-frame only. The top ten hold about 1.5% of the sample, which has approximately 150,000 clones, about 88% seen once. CDR1 SGDLS and CDR2 YYNGEE come from the germline V gene. The CDR3 has 19 residues. V was pared by 0 bases and J by 0 bases, with 12 bases of the junction left unmatched. In regard to this clone: As yet, its antigen is unknown.

The receptor's source is an adult in good health. The rearrangement links TRBV9 to TRBJ2-3; TRBD1 aligns across 8 bases. Sequenced here: peripheral blood, sampled on day 0 of AZD1222 vaccination. CDR3 amino acids: CASSVDRRDRTASTDTQYF. CDR3 sequence (DNA): TGTGCCAGCAGCGTAGATAGGAGGGACAGGACAGCTAGCACAGATACGCAGTATTTT. Full variable domain (missing parts from reference TRBV9 and TRBJ2-3): DSGVTQTPKHLITATGQRVTLRCSPRSGDLSVYWYQQSLDQGLQFLIQYYNGEERAKGNILERFSAQQFPDLHSELNLSSLELGDSALYFCASSVDRRDRTASTDTQYFGPGTRLTVL.